This TCR beta chain was identified during a study of CD8 T cells in ankylosing spondylitis. The sample holds many counts of this clonotype. One entry per CDR3 protein results from TCRdb running MiXCR on the 5' RACE reads. The sample carries about 35,000 distinct CDR3 sequences, 3% to 3.5% recorded once. Germline V gene lookup returns CDR1 SGDLS and CDR2 YYNGEE. CDR3 length: 15 amino acids. The V gene lost 4 bases and the J gene lost 5 bases, with 18 bases spanning the gap. This receptor was taken from a male donor with ankylosing spondylitis or in good health (not recorded which). The chain is built from TRBV9 and TRBJ1-1; tentative D call: TRBD1 (5 bases). Specimen: blood, either unsorted or a sorted T cell fraction (not recorded which). CDR3 region: CASSPRVGGPTEAFF. The CDR3 bases are TGTGCCAGCAGCCCCCGAGTTGGGGGTCCAACTGAAGCTTTCTTT.